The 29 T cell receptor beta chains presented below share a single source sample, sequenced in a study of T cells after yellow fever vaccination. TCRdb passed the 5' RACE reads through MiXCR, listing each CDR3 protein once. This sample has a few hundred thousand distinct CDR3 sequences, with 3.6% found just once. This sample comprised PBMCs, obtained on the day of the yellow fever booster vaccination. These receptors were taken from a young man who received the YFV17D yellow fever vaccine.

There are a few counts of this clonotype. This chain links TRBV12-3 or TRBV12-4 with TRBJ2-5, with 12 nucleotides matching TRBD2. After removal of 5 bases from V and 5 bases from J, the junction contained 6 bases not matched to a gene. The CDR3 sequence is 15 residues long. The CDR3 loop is CASSPRTSGVETQYF. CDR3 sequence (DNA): TGTGCCAGCAGTCCGAGGACTAGCGGGGTCGAGACCCAGTACTTC.

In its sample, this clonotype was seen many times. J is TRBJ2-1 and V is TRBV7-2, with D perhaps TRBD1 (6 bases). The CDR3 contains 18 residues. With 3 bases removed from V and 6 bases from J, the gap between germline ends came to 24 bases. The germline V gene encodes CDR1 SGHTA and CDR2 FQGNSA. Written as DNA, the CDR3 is TGTGCCAGCAGCTTCGACAGGAGAGTGTCTTATTATGTCAATGAGCAGTTCTTC. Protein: CASSFDRRVSYYVNEQFF. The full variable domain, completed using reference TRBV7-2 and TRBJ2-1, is GAGVSQSPSNKVTEKGKDVELRCDPISGHTALYWYRQSLGQGLEFLIYFQGNSAPDKSGLPSDRFSAERTGGSVSTLTIQRTQQEDSAVYLCASSFDRRVSYYVNEQFFGPGTRLTVL.

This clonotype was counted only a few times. CDR3 sequence reads: CASREYTEAFF. The CDR3 coding sequence is TGCGCCAGCAGGGAATACACTGAAGCTTTCTTT. The chain employs TRBV5-1 and TRBJ1-1; D is unclear. CDR3 size: 11 residues. CDR1 and CDR2 (germline): SGHRS, YFSETQ. The germline V and J ends were trimmed by 5 bases and 3 bases, with 5 bases remaining between them.

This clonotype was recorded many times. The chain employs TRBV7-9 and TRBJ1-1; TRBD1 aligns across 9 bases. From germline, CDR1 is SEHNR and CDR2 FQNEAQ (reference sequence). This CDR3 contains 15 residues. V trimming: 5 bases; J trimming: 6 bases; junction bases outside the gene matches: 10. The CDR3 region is CASSRPGTGPAEAFF. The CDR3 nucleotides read TGTGCCAGCAGCCGTCCCGGGACAGGGCCCGCTGAAGCTTTCTTT.

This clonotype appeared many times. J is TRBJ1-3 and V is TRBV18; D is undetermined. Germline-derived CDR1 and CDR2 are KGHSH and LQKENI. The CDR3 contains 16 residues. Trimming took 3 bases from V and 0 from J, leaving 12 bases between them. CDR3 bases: TGTGCCAGCTCACCTTCGCAGGTCAGCTCTGGAAACACCATATATTTT. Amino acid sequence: CASSPSQVSSGNTIYF. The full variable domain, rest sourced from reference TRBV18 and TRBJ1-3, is NAGVMQNPRHLVRRRGQEARLRCSPMKGHSHVYWYRQLPEEGLKFMVYLQKENIIDESGMPKERFSAEFPKEGPSILRIQQVVRGDSAAYFCASSPSQVSSGNTIYFGEGSWLTVV.

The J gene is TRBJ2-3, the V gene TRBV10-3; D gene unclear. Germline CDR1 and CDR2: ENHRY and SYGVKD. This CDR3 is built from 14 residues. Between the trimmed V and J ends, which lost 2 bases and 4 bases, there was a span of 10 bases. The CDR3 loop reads CAISETEPPDTQYF. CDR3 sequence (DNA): TGTGCCATCAGTGAGACTGAACCACCAGATACGCAGTATTTT.

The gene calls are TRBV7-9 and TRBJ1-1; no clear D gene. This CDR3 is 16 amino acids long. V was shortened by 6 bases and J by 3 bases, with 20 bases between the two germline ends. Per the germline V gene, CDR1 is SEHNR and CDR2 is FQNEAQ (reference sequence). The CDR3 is CASRMEGIHKDTEAFF. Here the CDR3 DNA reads TGTGCCAGCAGGATGGAAGGGATCCATAAGGACACTGAAGCTTTCTTT.

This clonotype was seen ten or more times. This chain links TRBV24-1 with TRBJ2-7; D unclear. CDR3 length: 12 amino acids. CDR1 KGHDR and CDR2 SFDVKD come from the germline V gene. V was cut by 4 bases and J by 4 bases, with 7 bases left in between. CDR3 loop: CATSEEPYEQYF. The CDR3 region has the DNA TGTGCCACCAGTGAAGAACCTTACGAGCAGTACTTC.

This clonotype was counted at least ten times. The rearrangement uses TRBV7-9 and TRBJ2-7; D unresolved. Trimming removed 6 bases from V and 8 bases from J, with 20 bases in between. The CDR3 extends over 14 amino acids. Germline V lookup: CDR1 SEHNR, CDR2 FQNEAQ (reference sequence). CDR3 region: CASSSPTAFWKQYF. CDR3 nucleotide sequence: TGTGCCAGCAGTTCCCCGACGGCGTTCTGGAAGCAGTACTTC.

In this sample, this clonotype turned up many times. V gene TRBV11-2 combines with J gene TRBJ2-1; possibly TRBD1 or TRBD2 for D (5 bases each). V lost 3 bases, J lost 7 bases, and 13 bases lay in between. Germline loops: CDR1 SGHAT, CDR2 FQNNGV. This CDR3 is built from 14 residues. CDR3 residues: CASSFRGPRNEQFF. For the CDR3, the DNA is TGTGCCAGCAGCTTCCGGGGACCGAGGAATGAGCAGTTCTTC.

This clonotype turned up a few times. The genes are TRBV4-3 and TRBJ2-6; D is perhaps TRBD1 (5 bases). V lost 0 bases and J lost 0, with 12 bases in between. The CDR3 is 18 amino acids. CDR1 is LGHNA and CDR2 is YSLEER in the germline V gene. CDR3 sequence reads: CASSQEPGWSSGANVLTF. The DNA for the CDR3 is TGCGCCAGCAGCCAAGAGCCAGGGTGGAGCTCTGGGGCCAACGTCCTGACTTTC.

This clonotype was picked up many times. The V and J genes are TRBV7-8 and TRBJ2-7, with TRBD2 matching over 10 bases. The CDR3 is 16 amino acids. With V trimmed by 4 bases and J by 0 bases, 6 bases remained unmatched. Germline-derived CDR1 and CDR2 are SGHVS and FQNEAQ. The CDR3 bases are TGTGCCAGCAGCTCCCCCAGCGGGGGGGACTCCTACGAGCAGTACTTC. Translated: CASSSPSGGDSYEQYF.

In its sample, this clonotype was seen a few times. CDR3 nucleotides: TGTGCCAGCAGCTTAGTGGCTGGGGGGGCGGGTGAGACCCAGTACTTC. Translation: CASSLVAGGAGETQYF. The chain joins TRBV7-8 to TRBJ2-5; maybe TRBD2 (7 bases). Germline loops: CDR1 SGHVS, CDR2 FQNEAQ. V lost 1 base to trimming and J lost 5 bases, with 17 bases between them. CDR3 length: 16 residues.

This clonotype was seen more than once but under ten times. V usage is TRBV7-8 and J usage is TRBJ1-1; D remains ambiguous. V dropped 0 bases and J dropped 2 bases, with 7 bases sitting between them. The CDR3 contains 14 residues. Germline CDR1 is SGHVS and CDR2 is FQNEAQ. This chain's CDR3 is CASSLARQNTEAFF. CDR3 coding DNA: TGTGCCAGCAGCTTAGCGCGGCAAAACACTGAAGCTTTCTTT.

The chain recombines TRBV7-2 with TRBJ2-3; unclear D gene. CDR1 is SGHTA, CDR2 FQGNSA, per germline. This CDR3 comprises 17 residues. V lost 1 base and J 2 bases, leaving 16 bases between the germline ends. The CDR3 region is CASSLGAAPYYTDTQYF. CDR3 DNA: TGTGCCAGCAGCTTAGGGGCGGCCCCCTATTACACAGATACGCAGTATTTT.

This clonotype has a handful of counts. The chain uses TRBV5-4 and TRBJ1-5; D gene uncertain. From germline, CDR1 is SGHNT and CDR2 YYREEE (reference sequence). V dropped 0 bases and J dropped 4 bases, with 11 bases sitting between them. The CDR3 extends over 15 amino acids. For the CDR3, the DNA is TGTGCCAGCAGCTTGGGGACGGAACAAAATCAGCCCCAGCATTTT. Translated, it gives CASSLGTEQNQPQHF.

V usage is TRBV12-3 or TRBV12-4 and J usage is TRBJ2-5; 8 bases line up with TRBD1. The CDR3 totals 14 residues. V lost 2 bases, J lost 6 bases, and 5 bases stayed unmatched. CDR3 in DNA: TGTGCCAGCAGTTTAACAGGGGGACGGCAGACCCAGTACTTC. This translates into CASSLTGGRQTQYF.

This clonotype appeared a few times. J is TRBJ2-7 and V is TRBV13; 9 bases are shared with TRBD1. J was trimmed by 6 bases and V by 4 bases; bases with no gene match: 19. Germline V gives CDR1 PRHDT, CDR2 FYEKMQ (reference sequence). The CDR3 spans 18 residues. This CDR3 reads CASSSRVVSGDRVGEQYF. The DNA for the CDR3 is TGTGCCAGCAGCTCCCGCGTTGTATCTGGGGACAGGGTGGGCGAGCAGTACTTC.

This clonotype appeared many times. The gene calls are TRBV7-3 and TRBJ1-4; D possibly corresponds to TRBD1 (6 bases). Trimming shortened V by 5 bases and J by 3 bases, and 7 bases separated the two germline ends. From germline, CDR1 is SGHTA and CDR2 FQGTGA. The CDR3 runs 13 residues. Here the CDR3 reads CASSEGANEKLFF. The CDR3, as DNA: TGTGCCAGCAGCGAGGGGGCTAATGAAAAACTGTTTTTT.

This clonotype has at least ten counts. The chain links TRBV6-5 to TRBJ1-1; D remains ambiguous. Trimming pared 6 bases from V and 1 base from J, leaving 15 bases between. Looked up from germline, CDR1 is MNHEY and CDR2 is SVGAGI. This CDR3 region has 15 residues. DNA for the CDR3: TGTGCCAGCAGGTATATCCGAGTGTCGAACACTGAAGCTTTCTTT. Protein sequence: CASRYIRVSNTEAFF.

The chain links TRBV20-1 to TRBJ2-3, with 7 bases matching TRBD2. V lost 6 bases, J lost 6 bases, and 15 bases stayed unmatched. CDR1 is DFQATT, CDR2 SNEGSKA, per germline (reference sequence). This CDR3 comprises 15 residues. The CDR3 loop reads CSAPRAGTTGDTQYF. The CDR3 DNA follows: TGCAGTGCCCCGAGGGCGGGGACTACGGGGGATACGCAGTATTTT.

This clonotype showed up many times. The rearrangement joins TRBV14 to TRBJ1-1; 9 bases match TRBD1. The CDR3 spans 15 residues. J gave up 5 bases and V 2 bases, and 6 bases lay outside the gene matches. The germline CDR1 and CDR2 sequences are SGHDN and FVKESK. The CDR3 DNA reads TGTGCCAGCAGCCAACCCAGGACAGGGGATACTGAAGCTTTCTTT. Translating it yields CASSQPRTGDTEAFF.

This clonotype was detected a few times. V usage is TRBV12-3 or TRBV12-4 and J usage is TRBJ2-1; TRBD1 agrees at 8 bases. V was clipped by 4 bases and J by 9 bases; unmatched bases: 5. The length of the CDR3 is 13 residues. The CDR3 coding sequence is TGTGCCAGCAGTTCACGACAGGGGAGTGAGCAGTTCTTC. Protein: CASSSRQGSEQFF.

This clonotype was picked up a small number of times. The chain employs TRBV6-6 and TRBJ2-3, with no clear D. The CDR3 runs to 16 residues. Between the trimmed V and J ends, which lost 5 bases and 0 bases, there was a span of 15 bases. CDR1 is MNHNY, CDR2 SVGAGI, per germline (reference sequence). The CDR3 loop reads CASSHPSGLSTDTQYF. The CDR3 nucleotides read TGTGCCAGCAGTCATCCGTCGGGCCTTAGCACAGATACGCAGTATTTT.

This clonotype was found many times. The chain's CDR3 is CASSFRSGPSTGELFF. DNA for the CDR3: TGTGCCAGCAGTTTCCGCAGCGGCCCGAGTACCGGGGAGCTGTTTTTT. This rearrangement joins TRBV27 to TRBJ2-2; tentative D call: TRBD2 (5 bases). Trimming took off 3 bases at V and 5 bases at J, with 16 bases between the two ends. Looked up from germline, CDR1 is MNHEY and CDR2 is SMNVEV (reference sequence). This CDR3 comprises 16 residues.

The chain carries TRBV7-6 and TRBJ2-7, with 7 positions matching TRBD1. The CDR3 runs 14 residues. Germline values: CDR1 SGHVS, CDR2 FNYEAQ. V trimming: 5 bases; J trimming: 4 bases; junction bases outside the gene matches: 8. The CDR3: CASSPKGTVYEQYF. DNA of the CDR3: TGTGCCAGCAGCCCAAAGGGGACAGTATACGAGCAGTACTTC.

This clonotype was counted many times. The CDR3 sequence is CASILAGGPETQYF. The CDR3 DNA is TGTGCCAGCATACTAGCGGGGGGGCCGGAGACCCAGTACTTC. The chain couples TRBV6-2 or TRBV6-3 to TRBJ2-5; the match to TRBD2 covers 13 bases. Germline V gene sequence: CDR1 MNHEY, CDR2 SVGEGT. The CDR3 spans 14 residues. The V and J ends lost 7 bases and 5 bases, in that order; junction bases with no gene match: 4.

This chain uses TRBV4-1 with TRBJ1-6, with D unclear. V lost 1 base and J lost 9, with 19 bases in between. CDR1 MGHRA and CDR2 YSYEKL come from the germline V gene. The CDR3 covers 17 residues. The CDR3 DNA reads TGCGCCAGCAGCCAAGCTAGGGCGGAGGAAGCGTTTTCACCCCTCCACTTT. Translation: CASSQARAEEAFSPLHF.

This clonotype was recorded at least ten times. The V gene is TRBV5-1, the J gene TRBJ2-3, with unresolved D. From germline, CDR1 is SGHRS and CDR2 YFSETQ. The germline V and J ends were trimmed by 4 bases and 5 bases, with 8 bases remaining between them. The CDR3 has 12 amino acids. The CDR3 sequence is CASSVDIDTQYF. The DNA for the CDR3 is TGCGCCAGCAGCGTCGACATAGATACGCAGTATTTT.